This TCR beta chain appears in the sequencing data of a study of molecular identifiers for immune sequencing clone quantification. The wider study: Replicates partitioned RNA from around 18,000 or 91,000 naive CD8 cells into five parts, sequencing four.

In the case of this clonotype: No antigen is known for it.

Library preparation followed earlier protocols using designated TCR primers. TCRdb re-derived calls from the PCR reads in MiXCR, one entry per CDR3 protein. The data show about 640,000 distinct CDR3 sequences, roughly 21% seen once. The study's findings and limits: More than 97% of effector molecules, versus under 1% of naive-cell molecules, belonged to clones above 20 RNA copies.

The authors gated naive CD8 T cells as CD8+CD4-CCR7+CD45RA+ for sorting. The sequence was collected from a human donor in good health. Some libraries in this study had Jurkat cell RNA spiked in. The sequenced sample was naive CD8+ T cells from blood, with Jurkat cell RNA spiked in. Subset denoted: FACS-sorted CD8+CD4-CCR7+CD45RA+ naive T cells.

The CDR3 DNA reads TGTGCCAGCAGCTTTGGGCCGACCTTGAGCACTGAAGCTTTCTTT. This codes for CASSFGPTLSTEAFF. The rearrangement uses TRBV7-9 and TRBJ1-1; D ambiguous. The germline gives CDR1 SEHNR, CDR2 FQNEAQ (reference sequence). The CDR3 runs to 15 residues. V was cut by 3 bases and J by 4 bases, with 15 bases left in between. Full variable domain (outside the CDR3, taken from reference TRBV7-9 and TRBJ1-1): DTGVSQNPRHKITKRGQNVTFRCDPISEHNRLYWYRQTLGQGPEFLTYFQNEAQLEKSRLLSDRFSAERPKGSFSTLEIQRTEQGDSAMYLCASSFGPTLSTEAFFGQGTRLTVV.